This TCR beta chain is from a study of cytomegalovirus exposure and HLA in healthy donors. General study points: What a later analysis showed was that several of the most significant clusters appeared linked to common viral pathogens. The availability of immune exposure information extended only to CMV serostatus. Many donors shared some public TCRs, even though most TCR sequences were rare.

This PCR relied on a set of 60 Vbeta primers and 13 Jbeta primers. Generated by immunoSEQ multiplex PCR, the TCRdb table keeps only in-frame clones and is missing some. The sample records over 95,000 clones, 77% being singletons. The donors comprised healthy bone marrow donors. Points on this clone: The antigen is not known.

Germline V lookup: CDR1 LNHDA, CDR2 SQIVND (reference sequence). V gave up 5 bases and J gave up 4 bases, with 11 bases separating them. This CDR3 region has 13 residues. This clonotype was sampled from a man aged 40-49 years in good health and CMV-seropositive. The sequencing sample was made of PBMCs. The chain carries TRBV19 and TRBJ2-5; tentatively, D is TRBD2 (6 bases). CDR3 DNA: TGTGCCAGTAGTCCGGTGGAGGGAGAGACCCAGTACTTC. Residues: CASSPVEGETQYF.